This TCR beta chain derives from a study of beta chain features in type 1 diabetes. Study summary: No patient-donor differences in age, gender, total cells or subset yield.

Since all of the isolated RNA was reverse transcribed, expressed TCRB transcripts were what got sequenced. The repertoire was sequenced with immunoSEQ multiplex PCR; TCRdb's copy has only in-frame clones and lacks some. The repertoire holds roughly 340,000 clones, with about 12% as singletons. Findings and caveats of the study: Reduced insertions and increased deletions marked VDJ junctions in type 1 diabetes patients. Moderate but significant shortening of TCRB CDR3s was recorded in all four CD4+ subsets from Type 1 diabetes patients.

In germline, CDR1 is LNHDA, CDR2 SQIVND (reference sequence). This CDR3 has 15 amino acids. V dropped 6 bases and J dropped 6; count of bases not matched to a gene: 7. Purity exceeded 95% in all sorted populations. This clone has more than one count but fewer than ten. No antigen is known for it. This clonotype was sampled from a woman aged 18-29 years with type 1 diabetes. The V gene is TRBV19, the J gene TRBJ2-1; the match to TRBD2 covers 11 bases. Sequencing was performed on naive CD4+ T cells from blood. The CDR3 nucleotides are TGTGCCAGTAGAGGGATACTAGCGGGAGCCAATGAGCAGTTCTTC. This sequence encodes CASRGILAGANEQFF.